This T cell receptor (beta chain) was sequenced during a study of cytomegalovirus exposure and HLA in healthy donors. V was trimmed by 0 bases and J by 7 bases, leaving 7 bases between them. CDR1 DFQATT and CDR2 SNEGSKA come from the germline V gene (reference sequence). The length of the CDR3 is 11 residues. In the PCR, 60 Vbeta and 13 Jbeta primers were used. Libraries were prepared by immunoSEQ multiplex PCR; TCRdb keeps only in-frame clonotypes and omits some of them. The sample includes around 67,000 clones, roughly 80% seen only once; the top ten take 22%. The chain employs TRBV20-1 and TRBJ2-7; D is ambiguous. The source material was PBMCs. The sequence derives from a young woman in good health and CMV-seropositive. CDR3 DNA: TGCAGTGCTAGAGATCTGAGAGAGCAGTACTTC. The encoded protein is CSARDLREQYF.